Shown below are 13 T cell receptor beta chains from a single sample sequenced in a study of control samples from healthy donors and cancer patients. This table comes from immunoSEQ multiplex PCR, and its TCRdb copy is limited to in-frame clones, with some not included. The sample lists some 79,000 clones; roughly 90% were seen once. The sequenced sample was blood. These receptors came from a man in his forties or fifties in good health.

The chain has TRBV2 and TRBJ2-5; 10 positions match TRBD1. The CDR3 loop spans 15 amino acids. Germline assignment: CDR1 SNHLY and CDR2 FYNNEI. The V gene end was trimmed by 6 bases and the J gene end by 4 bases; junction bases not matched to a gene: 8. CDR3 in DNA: TGTGCCAGCAGCCGGACAGGGGGTTTGGGAGAGACCCAGTACTTC. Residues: CASSRTGGLGETQYF.

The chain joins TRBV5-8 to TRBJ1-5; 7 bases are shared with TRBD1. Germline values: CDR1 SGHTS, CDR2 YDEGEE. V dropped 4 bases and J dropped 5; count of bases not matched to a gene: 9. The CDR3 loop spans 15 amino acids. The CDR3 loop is CASSLEGGFDQPQHF. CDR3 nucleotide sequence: TGTGCCAGCAGCCTGGAAGGGGGCTTCGATCAGCCCCAGCATTTT.

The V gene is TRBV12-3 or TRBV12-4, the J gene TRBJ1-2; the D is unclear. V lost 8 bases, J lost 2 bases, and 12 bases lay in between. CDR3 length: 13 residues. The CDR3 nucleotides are TGTGCCAGCGACGGGGAAACCAACTATGGCTACACCTTC. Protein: CASDGETNYGYTF.

The CDR3 loop is CASSLGRGHGYTF. The CDR3 nucleotides read TGTGCCAGCAGCTTGGGCAGGGGCCATGGCTACACCTTC. This chain uses TRBV7-9 with TRBJ1-2, with D possibly TRBD1 on 6 matching bases. The CDR3 length is 13 residues. Between the trimmed V and J ends, which lost 3 bases and 6 bases, there was a span of 11 bases. CDR1 is SEHNR, CDR2 FQNEAQ, per germline (reference sequence).

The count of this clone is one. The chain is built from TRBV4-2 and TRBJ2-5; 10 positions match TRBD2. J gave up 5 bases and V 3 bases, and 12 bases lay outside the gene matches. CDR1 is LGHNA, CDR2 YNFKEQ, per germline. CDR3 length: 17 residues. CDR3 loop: CASSQLVSGGEWETQYF. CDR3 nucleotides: TGTGCCAGCAGCCAGCTTGTCAGCGGGGGGGAGTGGGAGACCCAGTACTTC.

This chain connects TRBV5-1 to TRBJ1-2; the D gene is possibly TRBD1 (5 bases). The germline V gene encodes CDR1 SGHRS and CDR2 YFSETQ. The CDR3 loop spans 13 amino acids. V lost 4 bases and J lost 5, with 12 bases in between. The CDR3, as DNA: TGCGCCAGCAGCACAGGTCTTACGTATGGCTACACCTTC. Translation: CASSTGLTYGYTF.

CDR3 amino acids: CSASGRGNSGNTIYF. The CDR3 coding sequence is TGCAGTGCTAGTGGGAGGGGGAACTCTGGAAACACCATATATTTT. The chain uses TRBV20-1 and TRBJ1-3; tentative D call: TRBD1 (6 bases). V was clipped by 3 bases and J by 0 bases, with 12 bases between them. CDR1 is DFQATT, CDR2 SNEGSKA, per germline (reference sequence). The CDR3 consists of 15 residues.

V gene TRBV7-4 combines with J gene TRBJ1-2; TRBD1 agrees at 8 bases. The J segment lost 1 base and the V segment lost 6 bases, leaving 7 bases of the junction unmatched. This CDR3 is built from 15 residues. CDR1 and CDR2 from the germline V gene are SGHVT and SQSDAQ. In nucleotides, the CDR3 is TGTGCCAGCAGGGACCTCGGACAGGGTAACTATGGCTACACCTTC. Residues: CASRDLGQGNYGYTF. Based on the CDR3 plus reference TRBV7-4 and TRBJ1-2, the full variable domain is GAGVSQSPRYKVAKRGRDVALRCDSISGHVTLYWYRQTLGQGSEVLTYSQSDAQRDKSGRPSGRFSAERPERSVSTLKIQRTEQGDSAVYLCASRDLGQGNYGYTFGSGTRLTVV.

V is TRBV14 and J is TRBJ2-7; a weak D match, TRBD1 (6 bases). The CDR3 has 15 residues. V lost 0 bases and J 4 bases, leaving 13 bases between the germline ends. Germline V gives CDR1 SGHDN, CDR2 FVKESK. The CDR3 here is CASSQDLGARYEQYF. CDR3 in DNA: TGTGCCAGCAGCCAAGACCTGGGGGCGCGTTACGAGCAGTACTTC. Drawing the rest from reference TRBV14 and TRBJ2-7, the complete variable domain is EAGVTQFPSHSVIEKGQTVTLRCDPISGHDNLYWYRRVMGKEIKFLLHFVKESKQDESGMPNNRFLAERTGGTYSTLKVQPAELEDSGVYFCASSQDLGARYEQYFGPGTRLTVT.

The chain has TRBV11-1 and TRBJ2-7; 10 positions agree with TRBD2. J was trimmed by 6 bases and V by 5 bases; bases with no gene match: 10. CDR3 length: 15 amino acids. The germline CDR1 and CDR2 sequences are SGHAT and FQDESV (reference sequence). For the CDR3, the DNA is TGTGCCAGCAGCCGACGTCGACTAGCGGGCGCCGAGCAGTACTTC. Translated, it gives CASSRRRLAGAEQYF.

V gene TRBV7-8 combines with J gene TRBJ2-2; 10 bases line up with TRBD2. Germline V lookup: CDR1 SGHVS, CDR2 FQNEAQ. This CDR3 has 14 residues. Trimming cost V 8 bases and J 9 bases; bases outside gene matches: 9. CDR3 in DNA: TGTGCCAGCTGCGAGCGGGGGGGCCTCTGGGAGCTGTTTTTT. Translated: CASCERGGLWELFF. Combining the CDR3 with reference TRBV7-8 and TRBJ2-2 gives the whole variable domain GAGVSQSPRYKVAKRGQDVALRCDPISGHVSLFWYQQALGQGPEFLTYFQNEAQLDKSGLPSDRFFAERPEGSVSTLKIQRTQQEDSAVYLCASCERGGLWELFFGEGSRLTVL.

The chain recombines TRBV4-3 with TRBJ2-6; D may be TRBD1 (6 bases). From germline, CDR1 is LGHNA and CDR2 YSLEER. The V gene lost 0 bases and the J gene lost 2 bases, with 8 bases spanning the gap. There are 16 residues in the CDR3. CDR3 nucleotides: TGCGCCAGCAGCCAAGATACAGGGACTGGGGCCAACGTCCTGACTTTC. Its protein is CASSQDTGTGANVLTF.

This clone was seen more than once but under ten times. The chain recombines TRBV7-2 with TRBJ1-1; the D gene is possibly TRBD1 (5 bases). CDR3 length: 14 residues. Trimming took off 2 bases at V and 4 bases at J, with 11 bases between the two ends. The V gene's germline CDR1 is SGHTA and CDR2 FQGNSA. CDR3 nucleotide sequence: TGTGCCAGCAGCTTATTGGGGGGAAGCACTGAAGCTTTCTTT. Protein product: CASSLLGGSTEAFF.